In its sample, the clone carrying this TCR beta chain was seen once. CDR3 length: 16 residues. Germline V lookup: CDR1 SGHAT, CDR2 FQNNGV. Between the trimmed V and J ends, which lost 5 bases and 0 bases, there was a span of 15 bases. This sample was taken from a study of blood T cell repertoires in COVID-19. Methods used by the authors: By means of reference gene primer amplification, nucleated cell counts were estimated. Assay: immunoSEQ multiplex PCR; the TCRdb copy retains only in-frame clones and omits some. The V and J calls and the clone size are those of that table, but D and trimming were determined from the DNA. The sample includes around 170,000 clones, roughly four fifths of them seen just once.

The chain carries TRBV11-2 and TRBJ2-3, with D perhaps TRBD2 (5 bases). Sample: peripheral blood. This clonotype was sampled from a human donor in a cohort sampled during active COVID-19. The CDR3 here is CASSPPPGSSTDTQYF. The CDR3 bases are TGTGCCAGCAGCCCCCCTCCGGGGTCAAGCACAGATACGCAGTATTTT. The full variable domain, its missing parts supplied by reference TRBV11-2 and TRBJ2-3, is EAGVAQSPRYKIIEKRQSVAFWCNPISGHATLYWYQQILGQGPKLLIQFQNNGVVDDSQLPKDRFSAERLKGVDSTLKIQPAKLEDSAVYLCASSPPPGSSTDTQYFGPGTRLTVL.